The rows below give T cell receptor beta chains drawn from one sample of a study of cytotoxic CD8 clonotypes in ibrutinib-treated CLL. Assay used: immunoSEQ multiplex PCR; TCRdb lists only in-frame clones, some missing. This repertoire shows tens of thousands of clones, around 74% found once; its top ten account for roughly 7.9%. Specimen: PBMCs, collected before ibrutinib treatment. These TCRs come from a human donor with chronic lymphocytic leukemia. Both conserved end residues are part of each CDR3. D genes are given only for firm matches. Rows give clone size only sometimes, using once, few, many, or a class for an expanded clone.

TRBJ2-7 . . TRBV14 TGTGCCAGCAGCCAAGCCAGGGTCGAGCAGTACTTC CASSQARVEQYF
TRBJ2-7 . TRBD1 TRBV6-5 TGTGCCAGCATTTCACAGGGGCGAGAGCAGTACTTC CASISQGREQYF
TRBJ2-1 . . TRBV18 TGTGCCAGCTCACCACCCCTCCACGGGTACAATGAGCAGTTCTTC CASSPPLHGYNEQFF
TRBJ2-7 . . TRBV28 TGTGCCAGCAGTTTATTTCCATCGAGCTCCTACGAGCAGTACTTC CASSLFPSSSYEQYF
TRBJ2-7 medium-sized TRBD2 TRBV29-1 TGCAGCGTTGAAGGGGGCGGGAGGACTCGCCCCTACGAGCAGTACTTC CSVEGGGRTRPYEQYF
TRBJ2-1 . . TRBV19 TGTGCCAGTAGTATTCTCCCTATAAGCGGAGACTACAATGAGCAGTTCTTC CASSILPISGDYNEQFF
TRBJ2-7 . . TRBV6-5 TGTGCCAGCAGCGGGATTTCCTACGAGCAGTACTTC CASSGISYEQYF
TRBJ1-1 few . TRBV7-2 TGTGCCAGCAGCCAAGGACAGTTCCTGGGGGCTTTCTTT CASSQGQFLGAFF
TRBJ2-1 . . TRBV19 TGTGCCAGTGGCTCGGGACCGCAGTTCTTC CASGSGPQFF
TRBJ1-1 . TRBD1 TRBV18 TGTGCCAGCTCACCAGATAACAGGGGCACTGGTGAAGCTTTCTTT CASSPDNRGTGEAFF
TRBJ1-2 . . TRBV30 TGTGCCTGGAGTGTTAGAGTTGATTATGGCTACACCTTC CAWSVRVDYGYTF
TRBJ2-1 few . TRBV2 TGTGCCAGCAGTCACCGCGAGGGACGGGTTAATGAGCAGTTCTTC CASSHREGRVNEQFF
TRBJ2-2 . . TRBV6-5 TGTGCCAGCAGCTCGGATAGGGTGGCCGGGGAGCTGTTTTTT CASSSDRVAGELFF
TRBJ2-1 . . TRBV13 TGTGCCAGCAGCGCCGGGGGTAGCTCCTACAATGAGCAGTTCTTC CASSAGGSSYNEQFF
TRBJ2-3 . TRBD2 TRBV2 TGTGCCAGCAGGGGGACTAGCGGGAACGGGGATACGCAGTATTTT CASRGTSGNGDTQYF
TRBJ2-5 . TRBD2 TRBV15 TGTGCCACCAGCAGAGGCGAGCGGGGACAAGAGACCCAGTACTTC CATSRGERGQETQYF
TRBJ2-7 few . TRBV2 TGTGCCAGCAGCTTATCCTACGAGCAGTACTTC CASSLSYEQYF
TRBJ2-3 once . TRBV27 TGTGCCAGCAGTAACGGACCTACGCAGTATTTT CASSNGPTQYF
TRBJ2-1 few . TRBV6-5 TGTGCCAGCAGCCCCTGGGGGGACTCCTACAATGAGCAGTTCTTC CASSPWGDSYNEQFF
TRBJ1-5 . . TRBV18 TGTGCCAGCTCTTCAGGACGGAGCAATCAGCCCCAGCATTTT CASSSGRSNQPQHF
TRBJ2-3 . . TRBV5-5 TGTGCCAGCAGCTTGGAGGGCCCTCCCCGACCAGGTACGCAGTATTTT CASSLEGPPRPGTQYF
TRBJ2-7 once . TRBV10-3 TGTGCCATCAGTGGGGACGGTTACGAGCAGTACTTC CAISGDGYEQYF